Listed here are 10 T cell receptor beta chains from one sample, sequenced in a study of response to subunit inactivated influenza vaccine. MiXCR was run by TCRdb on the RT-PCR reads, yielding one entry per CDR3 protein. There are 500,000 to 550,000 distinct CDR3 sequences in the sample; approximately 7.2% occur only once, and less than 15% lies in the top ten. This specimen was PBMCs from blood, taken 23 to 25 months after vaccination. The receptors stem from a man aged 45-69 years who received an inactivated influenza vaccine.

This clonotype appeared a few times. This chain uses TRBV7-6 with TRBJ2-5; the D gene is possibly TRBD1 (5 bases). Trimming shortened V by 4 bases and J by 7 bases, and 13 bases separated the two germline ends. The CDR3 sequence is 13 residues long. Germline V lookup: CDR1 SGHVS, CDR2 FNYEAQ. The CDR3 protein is CASSSRGSGTQYF. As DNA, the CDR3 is TGTGCCAGCAGCTCTAGGGGCTCTGGGACCCAGTACTTC.

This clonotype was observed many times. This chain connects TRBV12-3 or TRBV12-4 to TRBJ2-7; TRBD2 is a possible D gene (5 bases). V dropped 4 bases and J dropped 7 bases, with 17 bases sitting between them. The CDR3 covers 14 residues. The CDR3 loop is CASSSGPTRWEQYF. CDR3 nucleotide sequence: TGTGCCAGCAGTTCGGGTCCCACTAGATGGGAGCAGTACTTC.

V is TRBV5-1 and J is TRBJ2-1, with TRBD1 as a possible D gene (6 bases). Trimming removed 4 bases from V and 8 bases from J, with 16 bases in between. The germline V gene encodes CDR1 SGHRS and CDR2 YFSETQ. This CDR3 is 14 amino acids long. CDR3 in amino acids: CASSVGHLVDEQFF. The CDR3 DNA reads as TGCGCCAGCAGCGTGGGACACTTGGTAGATGAGCAGTTCTTC.

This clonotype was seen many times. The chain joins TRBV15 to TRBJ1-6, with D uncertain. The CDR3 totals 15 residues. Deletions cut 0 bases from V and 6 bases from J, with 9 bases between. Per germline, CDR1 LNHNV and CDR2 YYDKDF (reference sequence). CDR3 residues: CATSRDRQPNSPLHF. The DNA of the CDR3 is TGTGCCACCAGCAGAGATAGGCAGCCTAATTCACCCCTCCACTTT.

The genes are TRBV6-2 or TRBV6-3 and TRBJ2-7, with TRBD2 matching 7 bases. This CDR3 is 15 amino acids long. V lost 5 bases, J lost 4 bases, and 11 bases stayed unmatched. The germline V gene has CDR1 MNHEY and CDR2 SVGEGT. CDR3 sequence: CASSPAGEERYEQYF. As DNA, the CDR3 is TGTGCCAGCAGTCCGGCGGGGGAAGAAAGGTACGAGCAGTACTTC.

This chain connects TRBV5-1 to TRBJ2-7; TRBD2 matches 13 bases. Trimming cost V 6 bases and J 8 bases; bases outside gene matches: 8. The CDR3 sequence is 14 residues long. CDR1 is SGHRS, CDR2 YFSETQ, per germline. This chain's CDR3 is CASTTGTSGIQQYF. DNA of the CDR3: TGCGCCAGCACCACAGGGACTAGCGGGATTCAGCAGTACTTC.

CDR3 sequence reads: CAISPGQLNSPLHF. In DNA, the CDR3 is TGTGCCATCAGCCCGGGACAGTTAAATTCACCCCTCCACTTT. The chain employs TRBV10-3 and TRBJ1-6; TRBD1 matches at 7 bases. The J segment lost 7 bases and the V segment lost 6 bases, leaving 6 bases of the junction unmatched. From germline, CDR1 is ENHRY and CDR2 SYGVKD. This CDR3 comprises 14 residues.

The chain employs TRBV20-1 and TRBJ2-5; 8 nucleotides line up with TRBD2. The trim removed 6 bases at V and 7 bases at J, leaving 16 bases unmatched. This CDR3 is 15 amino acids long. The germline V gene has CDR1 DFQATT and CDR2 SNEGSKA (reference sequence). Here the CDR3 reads CSATRGTGGLRTQYF. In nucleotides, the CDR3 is TGCAGTGCGACAAGAGGAACGGGGGGGCTGCGGACCCAGTACTTC.

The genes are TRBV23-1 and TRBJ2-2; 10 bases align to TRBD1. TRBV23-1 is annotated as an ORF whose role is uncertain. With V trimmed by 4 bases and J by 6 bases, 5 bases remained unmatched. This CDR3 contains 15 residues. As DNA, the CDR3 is TGCGCCAGCAGTCGAGCCGGGACAGGGGCCGGGGAGCTGTTTTTT. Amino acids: CASSRAGTGAGELFF.

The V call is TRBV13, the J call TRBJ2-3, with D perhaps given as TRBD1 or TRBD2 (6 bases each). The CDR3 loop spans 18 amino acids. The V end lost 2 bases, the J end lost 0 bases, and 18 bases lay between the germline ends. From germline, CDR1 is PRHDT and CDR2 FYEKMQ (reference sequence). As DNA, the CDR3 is TGTGCCAGCAGCTTAATCGGGGGCAGGCTACCTAGCACAGATACGCAGTATTTT. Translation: CASSLIGGRLPSTDTQYF.